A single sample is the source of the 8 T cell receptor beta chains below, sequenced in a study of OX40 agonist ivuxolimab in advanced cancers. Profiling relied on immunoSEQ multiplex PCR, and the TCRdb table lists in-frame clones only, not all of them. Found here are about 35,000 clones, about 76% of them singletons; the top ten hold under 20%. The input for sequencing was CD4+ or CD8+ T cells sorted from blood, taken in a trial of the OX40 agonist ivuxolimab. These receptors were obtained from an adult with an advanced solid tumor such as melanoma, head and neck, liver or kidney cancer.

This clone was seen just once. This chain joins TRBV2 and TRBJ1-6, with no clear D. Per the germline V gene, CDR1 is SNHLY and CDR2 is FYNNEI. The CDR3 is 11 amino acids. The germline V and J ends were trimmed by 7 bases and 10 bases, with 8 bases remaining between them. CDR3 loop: CASTGRSPLHF. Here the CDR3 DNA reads TGTGCCAGCACGGGTAGATCACCCCTCCACTTT. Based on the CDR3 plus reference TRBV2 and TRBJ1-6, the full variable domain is EPEVTQTPSHQVTQMGQEVILRCVPISNHLYFYWYRQILGQKVEFLVSFYNNEISEKSEIFDDQFSVERPDGSNFTLKIRSTKLEDSAMYFCASTGRSPLHFGNGTRLTVT.

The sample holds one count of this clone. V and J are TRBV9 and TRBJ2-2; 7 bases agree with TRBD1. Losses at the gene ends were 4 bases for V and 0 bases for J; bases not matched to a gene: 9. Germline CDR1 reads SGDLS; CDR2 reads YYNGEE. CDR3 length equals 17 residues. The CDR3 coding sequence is TGTGCCAGCAGCTCAGTGGGGACAGCATCGAACACCGGGGAGCTGTTTTTT. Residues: CASSSVGTASNTGELFF. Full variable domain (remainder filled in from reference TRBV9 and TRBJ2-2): DSGVTQTPKHLITATGQRVTLRCSPRSGDLSVYWYQQSLDQGLQFLIQYYNGEERAKGNILERFSAQQFPDLHSELNLSSLELGDSALYFCASSSVGTASNTGELFFGEGSRLTVL.

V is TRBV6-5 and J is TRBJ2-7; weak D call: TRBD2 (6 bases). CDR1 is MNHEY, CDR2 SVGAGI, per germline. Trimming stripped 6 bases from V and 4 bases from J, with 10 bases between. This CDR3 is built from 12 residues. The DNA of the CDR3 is TGTGCCAGCAGCAGGGACTCGTACGAGCAGTACTTC. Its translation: CASSRDSYEQYF.

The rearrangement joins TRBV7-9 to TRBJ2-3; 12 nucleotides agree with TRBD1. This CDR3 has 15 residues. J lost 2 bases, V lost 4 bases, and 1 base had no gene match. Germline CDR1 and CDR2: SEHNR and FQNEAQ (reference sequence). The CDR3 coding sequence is TGTGCCAGCAGCTGGGACAGGGGGCTCACAGATACGCAGTATTTT. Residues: CASSWDRGLTDTQYF.

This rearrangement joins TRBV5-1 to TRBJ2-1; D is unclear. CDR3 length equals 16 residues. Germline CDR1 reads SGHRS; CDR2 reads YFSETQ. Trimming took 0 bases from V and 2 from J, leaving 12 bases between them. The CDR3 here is CASSLGQALTYNEQFF. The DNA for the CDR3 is TGCGCCAGCAGCTTGGGGCAGGCTTTAACCTACAATGAGCAGTTCTTC.

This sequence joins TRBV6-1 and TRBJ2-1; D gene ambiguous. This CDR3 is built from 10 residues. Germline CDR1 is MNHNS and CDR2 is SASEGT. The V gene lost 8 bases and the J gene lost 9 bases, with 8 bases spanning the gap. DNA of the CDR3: TGTGCCAGCGACGCCGGTGAGCAGTTCTTC. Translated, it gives CASDAGEQFF.

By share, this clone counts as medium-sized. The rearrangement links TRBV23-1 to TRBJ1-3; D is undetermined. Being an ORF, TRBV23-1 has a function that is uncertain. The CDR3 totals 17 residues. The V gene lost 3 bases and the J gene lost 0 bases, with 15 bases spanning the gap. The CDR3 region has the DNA TGCGCCAGCAGTCAGAAACAGTGTCCCCTCTCTGGAAACACCATATATTTT. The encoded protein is CASSQKQCPLSGNTIYF.

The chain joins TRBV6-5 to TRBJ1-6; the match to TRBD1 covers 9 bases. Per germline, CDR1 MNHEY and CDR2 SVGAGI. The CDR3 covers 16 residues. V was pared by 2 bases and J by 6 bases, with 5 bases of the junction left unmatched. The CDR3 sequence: CASSYGTGGGNSPLHF. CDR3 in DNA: TGTGCCAGCAGTTACGGAACAGGGGGCGGTAATTCACCCCTCCACTTT.